This T cell receptor beta chain was obtained from a study of response to subunit inactivated influenza vaccine. Overall study findings and caveats: The authors proposed limited new T cell recruitment per seasonal influenza vaccination.

The CDR3 has 14 amino acids. Germline V gene lookup returns CDR1 SGHDT and CDR2 YYEEEE. V lost 0 bases to trimming and J lost 3 bases, with 7 bases between them. This clonotype appeared a few times. What it binds is unknown. TCRdb reprocessed the RT-PCR reads via MiXCR and lists one record per CDR3 protein. Of roughly 520,000 distinct CDR3 sequences listed, about 25% are singletons. The chain uses TRBV5-6 and TRBJ2-4; TRBD2 is a possible D gene (6 bases). The source of this sequence is a man aged 50 or older who received an inactivated influenza vaccine. The starting material was CD4+ T cells sorted from PBMCs, obtained about 5 days after vaccination. The CDR3 sequence: CASSLAGDKNIQYF. As DNA, the CDR3 is TGTGCCAGCAGCTTGGCGGGAGACAAAAACATTCAGTACTTC. The whole variable domain, filled in from reference TRBV5-6 and TRBJ2-4, reads DAGVTQSPTHLIKTRGQQVTLRCSPKSGHDTVSWYQQALGQGPQFIFQYYEEEERQRGNFPDRFSGHQFPNYSSELNVNALLLGDSALYLCASSLAGDKNIQYFGAGTRLSVL.